The TCR beta chain under discussion was sequenced for a study of cytomegalovirus exposure and HLA in healthy donors. Study background: Earlier work reported approximately 110 million unique TCR beta sequences from 180 million or so T cells.

A multiplex PCR was run with 60 Vbeta primers and 13 Jbeta primers. Sequenced by immunoSEQ multiplex PCR; TCRdb stores in-frame clones only, minus some. The sample yields around 150,000 clones, around 88% seen once. Germline V gives CDR1 SGHNT, CDR2 YYREEE (reference sequence). This CDR3 spans 16 amino acids. The ends lost 4 bases at V and 2 bases at J; junction bases unmatched: 10. V and J are TRBV5-4 and TRBJ2-5; TRBD2 matches at 8 bases. The source of this sequence is a woman under 40 in good health and CMV-seronegative. The sequencing sample was made of PBMCs. The CDR3 bases are TGTGCCAGCAGCGAACTAGCGGCCGGCCGTCAAGAGACCCAGTACTTC. Protein: CASSELAAGRQETQYF.